The rows below give T cell receptor beta chains drawn from one sample of a study of post-analysis software for immune sequencing data. Each CDR3 protein is one row after TCRdb ran MiXCR on the PCR reads. The sample lists around 400,000 distinct CDR3 sequences; roughly 38% were seen once. Sequences were obtained from blood. The receptor set was obtained from a girl aged 5 to 17 with multiple sclerosis. Each CDR3 is given with its conserved first and last residue. A D gene is named only where the DNA matches it firmly. The listing skips clone size in some rows; elsewhere it reads once, few, many or a size class.

d_call j_call v_call clone_size cdr3_aa cdr3_nt
TRBD1 TRBJ2-7 TRBV6-5 few CASKRTGGYEQYF TGTGCCAGCAAAAGGACAGGGGGATACGAGCAGTACTTC
TRBD1 TRBJ1-6 TRBV7-3 NA CASSQGTEYSPLHF TGTGCCAGCAGCCAAGGGACAGAGTATTCACCCCTCCACTTT
TRBD1 TRBJ1-1 TRBV29-1 NA CSVFRTGNTEAFF TGCAGCGTTTTCAGGACAGGGAACACTGAAGCTTTCTTT
NA TRBJ2-7 TRBV9 many CASSVYSTISEQYF TGTGCCAGCAGCGTGTACTCGACCATCTCCGAGCAGTACTTC
NA TRBJ2-7 TRBV7-8 few CASSTLRRAPYYEQYF TGTGCCAGCAGCACGTTAAGGCGAGCGCCCTACTACGAGCAGTACTTC
NA TRBJ2-1 TRBV21-1 NA CASSRTGPGNEQFF TGTGCCAGCAGCAGGACAGGCCCCGGCAATGAGCAGTTCTTC
NA TRBJ2-1 TRBV20-1 NA CSALPLGLSGDDRFF TGCAGTGCCCTCCCGCTTGGGCTTAGTGGGGACGATCGGTTCTTC
NA TRBJ2-1 TRBV4-1 NA CASSQQEWAGASHEQFF TGCGCCAGCAGCCAACAAGAGTGGGCGGGGGCCTCCCATGAGCAGTTCTTC
TRBD1 TRBJ1-1 TRBV5-5 few CASIVGQGGTEAFF TGTGCCAGCATCGTCGGACAGGGGGGGACTGAAGCTTTCTTT
NA TRBJ2-1 TRBV3-1 NA CASSLGKGTWNEQFF TGTGCCAGCAGCCTCGGGAAGGGGACCTGGAATGAGCAGTTCTTC
TRBD1 TRBJ2-5 TRBV12-3/TRBV12-4 NA CASTPGQGRETQYF TGTGCCAGCACCCCCGGACAGGGAAGAGAGACCCAGTACTTC
NA TRBJ2-1 TRBV12-3/TRBV12-4 NA CASRPRGTDEQFF TGTGCCAGCAGACCTCGGGGGACCGATGAGCAGTTCTTC
TRBD1 TRBJ2-6 TRBV12-3/TRBV12-4 NA CASRDRGAGANVLTF TGTGCCAGCAGGGACAGGGGGGCCGGGGCCAACGTCCTGACTTTC
TRBD1 TRBJ1-5 TRBV5-1 few CASSFEGQLDLYSNQPQHF TGCGCCAGCAGCTTCGAGGGACAGCTTGACCTCTATAGCAATCAGCCCCAGCATTTT
NA TRBJ1-2 TRBV10-2 NA CASSDPTDPYGYTF TGCGCCAGCAGTGACCCGACAGACCCCTATGGCTACACCTTC
NA TRBJ2-3 TRBV4-3 NA CASSPQGGDTQYF TGCGCCAGCAGCCCACAAGGGGGAGATACGCAGTATTTT
NA TRBJ1-4 TRBV14 once CASSQDWPGRGEKLFF TGTGCCAGCAGCCAAGATTGGCCAGGGCGGGGTGAAAAACTGTTTTTT
NA TRBJ1-2 TRBV6-2/TRBV6-3 few CASSYGMQGSYGYTF TGTGCCAGCAGTTACGGCATGCAGGGAAGCTATGGCTACACCTTC
NA TRBJ2-1 TRBV9 NA CASSLRLPPGFGSYNEQFF TGTGCCAGCAGCCTACGCCTTCCTCCAGGGTTCGGGTCCTACAATGAGCAGTTCTTC
NA TRBJ1-1 TRBV12-3/TRBV12-4 NA CASSFSGLSTEAFF TGTGCCAGCAGTTTTTCGGGTTTGAGCACTGAAGCTTTCTTT
NA TRBJ2-1 TRBV6-2/TRBV6-3 few CASSPQLALYNEQFF TGTGCCAGCAGCCCCCAGCTAGCGCTATATAATGAGCAGTTCTTC
NA TRBJ2-3 TRBV4-2 many CASRLTDTQYF TGTGCCAGCAGACTCACAGATACGCAGTATTTT
NA TRBJ2-7 TRBV20-1 NA CSATPLPGVISYEQYF TGCAGTGCTACCCCTCTCCCCGGGGTAATCTCCTACGAGCAGTACTTC
TRBD1 TRBJ2-5 TRBV4-2 NA CASSQDYTRGTGARETQYF TGTGCCAGCAGCCAAGATTATACTAGGGGGACAGGGGCCAGGGAGACCCAGTACTTC
NA TRBJ2-7 TRBV6-1 many CASSPVGYEQYF TGTGCCAGCAGCCCGGTGGGCTACGAGCAGTACTTC
TRBD1 TRBJ2-1 TRBV6-6 few CASSYGSGTGTYNEQFF TGTGCCAGCAGTTATGGCTCCGGGACAGGGACATACAATGAGCAGTTCTTC
NA TRBJ1-2 TRBV15 NA CATSRGGRGVSSGYTF TGTGCCACCAGCAGAGGGGGGAGGGGAGTATCAAGTGGCTACACCTTC
TRBD1 TRBJ1-1 TRBV3-1 few CASSQTGVNTEAFF TGTGCCAGCAGCCAAACAGGGGTGAACACTGAAGCTTTCTTT
NA TRBJ2-5 TRBV6-6 few CASSSSGAQETQYF TGTGCCAGCAGTAGCAGCGGAGCACAAGAGACCCAGTACTTC
TRBD1 TRBJ1-2 TRBV12-3/TRBV12-4 NA CASSLTGVNYGYTF TGTGCCAGCAGTTTAACAGGGGTTAACTATGGCTACACCTTC
NA TRBJ1-1 TRBV29-1 NA CSVDGGYTEAFF TGCAGCGTTGACGGCGGCTACACTGAAGCTTTCTTT
NA TRBJ2-5 TRBV5-1 few CASSLESGLGTQYF TGCGCCAGCAGCTTGGAGAGCGGGCTTGGGACCCAGTACTTC